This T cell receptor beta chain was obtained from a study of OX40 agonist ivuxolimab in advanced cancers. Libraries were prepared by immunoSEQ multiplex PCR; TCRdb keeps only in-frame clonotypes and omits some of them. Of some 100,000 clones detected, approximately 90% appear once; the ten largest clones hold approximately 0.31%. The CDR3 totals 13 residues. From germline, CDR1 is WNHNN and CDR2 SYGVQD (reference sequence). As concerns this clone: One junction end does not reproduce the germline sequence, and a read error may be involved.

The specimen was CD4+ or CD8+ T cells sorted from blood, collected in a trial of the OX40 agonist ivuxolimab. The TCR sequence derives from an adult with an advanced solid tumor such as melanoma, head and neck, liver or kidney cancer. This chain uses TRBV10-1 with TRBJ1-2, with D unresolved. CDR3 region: CVSSENRVYGYTF. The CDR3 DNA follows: TGCGTCAGCAGTGAGAATAGGGTCTATGGCTACACCTTC.